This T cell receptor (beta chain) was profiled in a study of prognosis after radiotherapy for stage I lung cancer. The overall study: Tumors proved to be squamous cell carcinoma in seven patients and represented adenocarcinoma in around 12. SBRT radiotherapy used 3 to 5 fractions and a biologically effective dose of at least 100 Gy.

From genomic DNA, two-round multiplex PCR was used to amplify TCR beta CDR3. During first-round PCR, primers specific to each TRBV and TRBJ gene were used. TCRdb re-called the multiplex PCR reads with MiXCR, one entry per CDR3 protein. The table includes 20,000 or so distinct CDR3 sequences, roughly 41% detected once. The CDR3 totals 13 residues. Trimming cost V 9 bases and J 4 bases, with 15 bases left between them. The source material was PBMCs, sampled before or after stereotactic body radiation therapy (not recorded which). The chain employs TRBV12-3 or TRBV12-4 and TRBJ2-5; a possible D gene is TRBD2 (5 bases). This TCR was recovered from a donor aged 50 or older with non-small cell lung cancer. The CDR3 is CARTTPGRETQYF. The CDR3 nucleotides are TGTGCCAGAACCACTCCGGGGAGAGAGACCCAGTACTTC.